This T cell receptor beta chain was recovered during a study of T-cell reconstitution after alpha-beta-depleted transplantation in children. The trim removed 0 bases at V and 5 bases at J, leaving 10 bases unmatched. This CDR3 contains 16 residues. Germline CDR1 is SGDLS and CDR2 is YYNGEE. During its preparation, the TCRbeta library received unique molecular identifiers. TCRdb re-derived calls from the PCR reads in MiXCR, one entry per CDR3 protein. The sample has 360,000 or so distinct CDR3 sequences; just over 20% are singletons. This clonotype was found a few times. The receptor was isolated from a human donor who donated a stem cell graft to a child with acute myeloid leukemia. The chain is built from TRBV9 and TRBJ2-5; 7 bases map to TRBD2. The sample in question was PBMCs from the stem cell graft donor, obtained from the stem cell graft. The CDR3 spells CASSVEPGGSGETQYF. CDR3 in DNA: TGTGCCAGCAGCGTAGAGCCGGGAGGATCGGGGGAGACCCAGTACTTC.